These 3 T cell receptor beta chains came from one sample sequenced in a study of CD8+ T cells in alopecia areata (dated by TCRdb to between 2018 and 2020). The library was built by means of the immunoSEQ multiplex PCR assay. RNA was extracted from all samples and reverse transcribed into cDNA as template for TCR sequencing. TCRdb took this table from immuneACCESS and kept in-frame rearrangements with V and J called. Such tables lack part of the clones; where checked against another copy, unresolved V genes explain under half of the gap, and the rest is unexplained. The sample profile shows roughly 250,000 clones; 65% to 70% of them were found once. Roughly 1.2% of the sample goes to the ten largest clones. The time point label corresponds to: baseline before oral tofacitinib. The sample consisted of CD4+ T cells sorted from blood, taken at week 0. These receptors came from a human donor with alopecia areata.

This clone has a handful of counts. The V call is TRBV2, the J call TRBJ2-1, with no clear D. Germline assignment: CDR1 SNHLY and CDR2 FYNNEI. The CDR3 sequence is 12 residues long. The V gene lost 6 bases and the J gene lost 10 bases, with 13 bases spanning the gap. The CDR3 bases are TGTGCCAGCAGCTCACCCCAGCCCGAGCAGTTCTTC. It codes for CASSSPQPEQFF.

This clone was observed once. V usage is TRBV6-5 and J usage is TRBJ2-3; weak D call: TRBD2 (5 bases). From germline, CDR1 is MNHEY and CDR2 SVGAGI. The CDR3 is 15 amino acids. V gave up 1 base and J gave up 1 base, with 9 bases separating them. The CDR3 sequence is CASSYWGARTDTQYF. The CDR3 DNA follows: TGTGCCAGCAGTTACTGGGGAGCCCGCACAGATACGCAGTATTTT.

V gene TRBV30 combines with J gene TRBJ1-6; the D gene is possibly TRBD1 (5 bases). The germline V gene has CDR1 GTSNPN and CDR2 SVGIG (reference sequence). The CDR3 covers 13 residues. Trimming took off 5 bases at V and 10 bases at J, with 15 bases between the two ends. CDR3 in DNA: TGTGCCTGGGTACAGGTGCTCGGCTCACCCCTCCACTTT. Its translation: CAWVQVLGSPLHF.